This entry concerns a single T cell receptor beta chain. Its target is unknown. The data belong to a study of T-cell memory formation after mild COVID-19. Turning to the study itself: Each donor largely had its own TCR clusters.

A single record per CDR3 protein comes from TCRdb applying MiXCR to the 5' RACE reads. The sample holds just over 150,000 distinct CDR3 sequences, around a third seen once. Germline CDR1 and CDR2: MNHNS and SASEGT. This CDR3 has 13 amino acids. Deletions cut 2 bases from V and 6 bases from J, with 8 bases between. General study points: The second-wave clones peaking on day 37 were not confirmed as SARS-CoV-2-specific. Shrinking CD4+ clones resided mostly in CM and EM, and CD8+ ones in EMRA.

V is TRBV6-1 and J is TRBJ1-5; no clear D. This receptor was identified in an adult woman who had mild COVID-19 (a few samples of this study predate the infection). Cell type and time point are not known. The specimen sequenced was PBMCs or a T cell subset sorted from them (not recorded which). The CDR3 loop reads CASSELGTQPQHF. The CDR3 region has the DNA TGTGCCAGCAGTGAACTGGGCACTCAGCCCCAGCATTTT.